This T cell receptor (beta chain) stems from a study of shared clonotypes between healthy human individuals. Generated by immunoSEQ multiplex PCR, the TCRdb table keeps only in-frame clones and is missing some. The table has over a million clones, around 82% seen once; the top ten hold approximately 0.5%. Germline CDR1 is SGHDT and CDR2 is YYEEEE. The CDR3 is 14 amino acids. The germline V and J ends were trimmed by 6 bases and 4 bases, with 16 bases remaining between them. Only Caucasian adults living in Nashville, Tennessee served as donors. This sequence originates from a man between 18 and 35 years old in good health. Some clones in this sample may be carry-over from other donors' samples. Sample: memory CD4+ T cells from PBMCs. This sample's subset: CD45RA-negative fraction. This chain links TRBV5-6 with TRBJ1-2; D is possibly TRBD1 (5 bases). The CDR3 sequence is CASTPIPGPYGYTF. In nucleotides, the CDR3 is TGTGCCAGCACCCCCATCCCGGGGCCCTATGGCTACACCTTC.